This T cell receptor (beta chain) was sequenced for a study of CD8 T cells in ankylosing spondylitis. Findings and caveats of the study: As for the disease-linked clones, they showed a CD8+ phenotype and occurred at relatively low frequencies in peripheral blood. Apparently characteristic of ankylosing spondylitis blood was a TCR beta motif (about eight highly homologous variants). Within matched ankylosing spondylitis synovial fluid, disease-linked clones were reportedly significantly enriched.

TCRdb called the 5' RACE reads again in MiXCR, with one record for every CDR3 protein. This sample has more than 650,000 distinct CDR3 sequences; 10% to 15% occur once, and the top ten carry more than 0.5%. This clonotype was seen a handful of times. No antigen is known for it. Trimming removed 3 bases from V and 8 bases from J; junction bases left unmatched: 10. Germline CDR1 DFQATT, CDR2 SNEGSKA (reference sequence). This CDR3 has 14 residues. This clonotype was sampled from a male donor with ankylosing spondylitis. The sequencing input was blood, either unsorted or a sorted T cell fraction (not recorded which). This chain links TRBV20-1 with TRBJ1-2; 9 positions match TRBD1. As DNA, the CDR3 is TGCAGTGCTAGTCCCGAGACAGGGGGAGGAGGCTACACCTTC. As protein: CSASPETGGGGYTF.